The clone carrying this T cell receptor (beta chain) was found a few times. The antigen is not known. Trimming cost V 6 bases and J 14 bases; bases outside gene matches: 7. CDR1 is SGHRS and CDR2 is YFSETQ in the germline V gene. The length of the CDR3 is 11 residues. Described time point: newly diagnosed GD, antithyroid drugs for less than 3 months. Generation of the TCR library employed RNA extracted from PBMCs. From each patient, around 10 milliliters of peripheral blood was drawn and collected into an EDTA anticoagulant tube. Arm-PCR of CDR3 regions and iRepertoire HTBI primers were the basis on which TCR beta libraries were built. MiXCR, applied by TCRdb to the multiplex PCR reads, yields one record per CDR3 protein. The sample consists of about 450,000 distinct CDR3 sequences, 16% of them appearing once. The data are from a study of regulatory T cells in long-lasting Graves disease. Broader study findings: Persistent Graves' patients had lower TCR diversity than newly diagnosed ones.

In addition, the sample was reused for a study of T cells in Graves' hyperthyroidism and ophthalmopathy. As that report states: An initial round of RT-PCR targeting the TCR CDR3 relied on the HTBI primer set.

The receptor was isolated from a woman in her 30s with Graves disease. Sequencing was performed on peripheral blood mononuclear cells (PBMCs), taken at new diagnosis, from a patient treated with antithyroid drugs. V and J are TRBV5-1 and TRBJ2-1, with 8 bases matching TRBD1. For the CDR3, the DNA is TGCGCCAGCAAGAGTTCGACAGGGGAGTTCTTC. Translation gives CASKSSTGEFF.